This record covers a single T cell receptor beta chain. This sample is part of a study of blood T cell repertoires in COVID-19. In the study overall: Specimens from acute and convalescent COVID-19 originated in the United States, Italy and Spain. From T cells, B-cell-depleted T cells, or PBMCs came the material, which was cDNA or gDNA.

In the original processing: Amplification with reference gene primers provided the estimates of nucleated cell counts. The protocol was immunoSEQ multiplex PCR, while the TCRdb copy is restricted to in-frame clones and leaves out a portion. V and J calls plus clone size are reproduced from that table; the DNA served to infer D and trimming. The table has some 110,000 clones, under 80% seen once. The V gene lost 0 bases and the J gene lost 9 bases, with 10 bases spanning the gap. The CDR3 spans 13 residues. Germline-derived CDR1 and CDR2 are SGDLS and YYNGEE. The sequenced material came from peripheral blood. The chain is built from TRBV9 and TRBJ2-1; D uncertain. The source is a man aged 50 to 59 with acute or convalescent COVID-19. In nucleotides, the CDR3 is TGTGCCAGCAGCGTAGCTTTAGGAGTTGAGCAGTTCTTC. As protein: CASSVALGVEQFF. The variable domain in full, with the rest retrieved from reference TRBV9 and TRBJ2-1, is DSGVTQTPKHLITATGQRVTLRCSPRSGDLSVYWYQQSLDQGLQFLIQYYNGEERAKGNILERFSAQQFPDLHSELNLSSLELGDSALYFCASSVALGVEQFFGPGTRLTVL.